This T cell receptor beta chain originates from a study of cytotoxic CD8 clonotypes in ibrutinib-treated CLL. Study-wide points: Contraction or stability on treatment was seen for public clonotypes, which were uncommon.

Cryopreserved PBMCs supplied about 2 micrograms of genomic DNA for TCR beta libraries. In regard to this clone: Its antigen is unidentified.

TCRdb keeps only in-frame clones here, not all; method: immunoSEQ multiplex PCR. There are 45,000 to 50,000 clones in the sample; approximately 50% occur only once, and roughly 33% lies in the top ten. This material consisted of PBMCs, taken after 12 months of ibrutinib treatment. This TCR came from a human donor with chronic lymphocytic leukemia.

The CDR3 DNA follows: TGTGCCAGCAGCTTACATGAGCAGTTCTTC. Translated, it gives CASSLHEQFF. The rearrangement uses TRBV11-2 and TRBJ2-1; D is ambiguous. Trimming stripped 2 bases from V and 8 bases from J, with 1 base between. Germline CDR1 is SGHAT and CDR2 is FQNNGV. The length of the CDR3 is 10 residues.